A selection of T cell receptor beta chains follows, all from one sample in a study of T cell responses to AZD1222 COVID-19 vaccine. Using immunoSEQ multiplex PCR, the repertoire was profiled, and TCRdb retains in-frame clones only, with some absent. The sample carries over 80,000 clones, around 89% recorded once. Specimen: peripheral blood, collected on day 0 of AZD1222 vaccination. The receptor source for this set is an adult in good health. CDR3s include the opening cysteine and the closing phenylalanine or tryptophan. The order of the fields is J gene, V gene, D gene, CDR3 protein. D genes are given only for firm matches.

J: TRBJ1-2
V: TRBV6-5
D: -
CDR3: CASNLQAYGYTF

J: TRBJ1-1
V: TRBV5-6
D: TRBD1
CDR3: CASSLRDRGGTEAFF

J: TRBJ1-4
V: TRBV19
D: -
CDR3: CASSMLGIEDEKLFF

J: TRBJ2-7
V: TRBV10-1
D: TRBD1
CDR3: CASCWDSASPPYEQYF

J: TRBJ1-2
V: TRBV19
D: -
CDR3: CASSIPGSLNYGYTF

J: TRBJ1-2
V: TRBV7-9
D: TRBD1
CDR3: CASSWTGYGYTF

J: TRBJ1-1
V: TRBV28
D: TRBD1
CDR3: CAIGSGQGEAFF

J: TRBJ1-4
V: TRBV7-9
D: -
CDR3: CASREATNEKLFF

J: TRBJ1-2
V: TRBV19
D: -
CDR3: CASSIRGWGYGYTF

J: TRBJ2-3
V: TRBV4-2
D: -
CDR3: CASSPSSTDTQYF

J: TRBJ1-1
V: TRBV9
D: TRBD1
CDR3: CASSVGGRGRTEAFF

J: TRBJ1-1
V: TRBV6-5
D: -
CDR3: CASSAGQSVNTEAFF

J: TRBJ2-7
V: TRBV6-2/TRBV6-3
D: -
CDR3: CASSVRPGLYEQYF

J: TRBJ2-7
V: TRBV13
D: TRBD2
CDR3: CASSLVGAGTSEQYF

J: TRBJ1-3
V: TRBV7-9
D: TRBD1
CDR3: CASSLGQGGGNTIYF

J: TRBJ2-3
V: TRBV28
D: TRBD2
CDR3: CASSSIGLADHTDTQYF

J: TRBJ2-7
V: TRBV28
D: -
CDR3: CASSSVQGSYEQYF

J: TRBJ1-1
V: TRBV5-1
D: -
CDR3: CASSLAPGVNTEAFF

J: TRBJ1-4
V: TRBV28
D: -
CDR3: CASSPLTVKLFF

J: TRBJ2-7
V: TRBV29-1
D: -
CDR3: CSFAFEGSLRGEQYF

J: TRBJ1-5
V: TRBV30
D: -
CDR3: CAWSPIQGLGNQPQHF

J: TRBJ1-5
V: TRBV12-3/TRBV12-4
D: TRBD1
CDR3: CASRGTGTQPQHF

J: TRBJ2-5
V: TRBV12-5
D: TRBD2
CDR3: CASGSGPAGEQETQYF